A selection of T cell receptor beta chains follows, all from one sample in a study of blood T cell repertoires in COVID-19. Sequencing was performed with immunoSEQ multiplex PCR; in TCRdb, only in-frame clones are kept and a portion is missing. The repertoire holds 270,000 or so clones, with approximately 91% as singletons. Sequencing was carried out using PBMCs or T cells enriched from blood (not recorded which). These receptors came from a woman aged 40 to 55 with acute COVID-19. Both conserved end residues are trimmed from each CDR3. Size is stated for part of the rows, as once, few or many counts, or as a class when the clone is expanded.

V: TRBV20-1
J: TRBJ2-1
size: once
CDR3: SVLVGNEQF

V: TRBV5-3
J: TRBJ2-7
size: NA
CDR3: ARRLSGQGFYEQY

V: TRBV3-1/TRBV3-2
J: TRBJ2-2
size: few
CDR3: ASSQGASGGKPGELF

V: TRBV29-1
J: TRBJ2-3
size: NA
CDR3: SVQGRPTDTQY

V: TRBV19
J: TRBJ1-2
size: NA
CDR3: ASSPGGTGGYGYT

V: TRBV2
J: TRBJ2-1
size: once
CDR3: ASSGRGNNEQF

V: TRBV5-3
J: TRBJ2-1
size: NA
CDR3: ARSDMDAYERGSYNEQF

V: TRBV15
J: TRBJ1-2
size: NA
CDR3: ATSILVGPYGYT

V: TRBV7-2
J: TRBJ2-7
size: once
CDR3: ASSSQGGNWISYEQY

V: TRBV24-1
J: TRBJ2-7
size: NA
CDR3: ATSEVRGKQY

V: TRBV5-6
J: TRBJ1-2
size: once
CDR3: ASSVPGTGGLGYT

V: TRBV7-3
J: TRBJ2-1
size: NA
CDR3: ASSASLRGEQF

V: TRBV7-9
J: TRBJ2-1
size: NA
CDR3: ASSLGGGYNEQF

V: TRBV15
J: TRBJ1-6
size: NA
CDR3: ATRGTGNSPLH

V: TRBV24-1
J: TRBJ1-5
size: NA
CDR3: ATSDWTANQPQH

V: TRBV6-5
J: TRBJ1-2
size: NA
CDR3: ASSPPPGLTGYT

V: TRBV11-3
J: TRBJ2-3
size: NA
CDR3: ASSIRAGADTQY

V: TRBV2
J: TRBJ2-1
size: few
CDR3: ASSEQGPYNEQF

V: TRBV19
J: TRBJ1-5
size: NA
CDR3: ASSPSRFTVQPQH

V: TRBV2
J: TRBJ2-1
size: NA
CDR3: ASRERGGRTHNEQF

V: TRBV9
J: TRBJ2-7
size: NA
CDR3: ASSPTRTGIYEQY

V: TRBV15
J: TRBJ2-3
size: NA
CDR3: ATKISGGANTQY

V: TRBV20-1
J: TRBJ2-1
size: NA
CDR3: SASGQGHGLSYNEQF

V: TRBV15
J: TRBJ2-5
size: once
CDR3: ATSRGTSQETQY

V: TRBV24-1
J: TRBJ2-2
size: NA
CDR3: ATSDWGGGEDTGELF

V: TRBV5-1
J: TRBJ2-1
size: NA
CDR3: ASSPSGGALDEQF

V: TRBV18
J: TRBJ1-1
size: NA
CDR3: ASSLLHRDMNTEAF

V: TRBV5-1
J: TRBJ1-1
size: NA
CDR3: ASSPRVGTEAF

V: TRBV19
J: TRBJ2-7
size: NA
CDR3: ASSMWTGTGTYEQY

V: TRBV2
J: TRBJ1-2
size: NA
CDR3: ASSERSYGYT

V: TRBV2
J: TRBJ2-1
size: few
CDR3: ASSGGLAGNEQF

V: TRBV7-2
J: TRBJ2-1
size: NA
CDR3: ASSTDGGSYNEQF

V: TRBV7-9
J: TRBJ1-4
size: NA
CDR3: ASSLGTGGEKLF

V: TRBV24-1
J: TRBJ2-5
size: NA
CDR3: ATGTWRDQETQY

V: TRBV20-1
J: TRBJ2-2
size: NA
CDR3: SASMPSGVTGELF

V: TRBV28
J: TRBJ1-2
size: NA
CDR3: ASIYRDREGYGYT

V: TRBV7-9
J: TRBJ2-3
size: NA
CDR3: ASSPLRDRGSDTQY

V: TRBV9
J: TRBJ1-4
size: once
CDR3: ASSDGTAVNEKLF

V: TRBV7-3
J: TRBJ2-1
size: NA
CDR3: ASSRQGYNEQF

V: TRBV28
J: TRBJ1-4
size: NA
CDR3: ASRGTGVNEKLF

V: TRBV5-8
J: TRBJ2-5
size: NA
CDR3: ASSLRSGEETQY

V: TRBV19
J: TRBJ1-5
size: once
CDR3: ASSHRDRGPSQH

V: TRBV4-3
J: TRBJ2-2
size: NA
CDR3: ASSFGTGAGELF